The present TCR beta chain was sequenced within a study of early T cells in non-severe SARS-CoV-2 infection. The CDR3 runs to 16 residues. CDR1 is SGHNT and CDR2 is YENEEA in the germline V gene. After removal of 5 bases from V and 7 bases from J, the junction contained 7 bases not matched to a gene. This clonotype has ten or more counts. From the 5' RACE reads, TCRdb called clonotypes with MiXCR, one entry per CDR3 protein. This sample has about 39,000 distinct CDR3 sequences, with less than 6% found just once. The chain uses TRBV11-3 and TRBJ2-2, with 13 bases aligning to TRBD2. The sample in question was whole blood, obtained at baseline. This TCR came from an adult who was a healthcare worker with PCR-confirmed SARS-CoV-2 infection or an uninfected control (not recorded which). The CDR3 spells CASSPTGLAGSGELFF. For the CDR3, the DNA is TGTGCCAGCAGCCCGACGGGACTAGCGGGGAGCGGGGAGCTGTTTTTT.